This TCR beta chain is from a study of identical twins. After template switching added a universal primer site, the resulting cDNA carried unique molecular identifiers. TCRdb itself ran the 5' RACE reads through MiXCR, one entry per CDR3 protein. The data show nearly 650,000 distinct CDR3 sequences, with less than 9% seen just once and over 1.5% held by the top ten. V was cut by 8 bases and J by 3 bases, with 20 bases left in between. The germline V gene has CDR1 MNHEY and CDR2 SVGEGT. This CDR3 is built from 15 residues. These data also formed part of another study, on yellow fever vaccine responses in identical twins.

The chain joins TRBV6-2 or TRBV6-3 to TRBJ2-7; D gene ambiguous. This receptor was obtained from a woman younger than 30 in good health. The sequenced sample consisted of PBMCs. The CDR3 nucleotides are TGTGCCAGCGGCCGAAGGGCCTCAAAAAACTACGAGCAGTACTTC. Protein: CASGRRASKNYEQYF.